The rows below give T cell receptor beta chains drawn from one sample of a study of OX40 agonist ivuxolimab in advanced cancers. The data were produced by immunoSEQ multiplex PCR, yet TCRdb's version contains in-frame clones alone and is incomplete. The table lists around 72,000 clones, around 91% of them singletons, with about 0.99% in the top ten. The sample consisted of CD4+ or CD8+ T cells sorted from blood, taken in a trial of the OX40 agonist ivuxolimab. These receptors were taken from an adult with an advanced solid tumor such as melanoma, head and neck, liver or kidney cancer. Each CDR3 is given with its conserved first and last residue. Each record gives: CDR3 length, clone size, J gene, D gene, V gene, CDR3 protein, CDR3 DNA. A D gene is named only where the DNA matches it firmly. Rows may omit the clone size; those that give it use once, few, many or a size class.

cdr3_length: 13
clone_size: .
j_call: TRBJ1-1
d_call: .
v_call: TRBV7-7
cdr3_aa: CASSPRGETEAFF
cdr3_nt: TGTGCTAGCAGCCCACGTGGGGAGACTGAAGCTTTCTTT

cdr3_length: 12
clone_size: .
j_call: TRBJ1-2
d_call: .
v_call: TRBV28
cdr3_aa: CASRVSNYGYTF
cdr3_nt: TGTGCCAGCAGGGTTTCTAACTATGGCTACACCTTC

cdr3_length: 15
clone_size: .
j_call: TRBJ2-2
d_call: .
v_call: TRBV9
cdr3_aa: CASSLGAGNTGELFF
cdr3_nt: TGTGCCAGCAGCCTAGGGGCTGGAAACACCGGGGAGCTGTTTTTT

cdr3_length: 15
clone_size: .
j_call: TRBJ1-2
d_call: TRBD1
v_call: TRBV10-3
cdr3_aa: CAISPGQATNYGYTF
cdr3_nt: TGTGCCATCAGTCCCGGACAGGCCACTAACTATGGCTACACCTTC

cdr3_length: 15
clone_size: few
j_call: TRBJ2-2
d_call: .
v_call: TRBV27
cdr3_aa: CASRGGHWNTGELFF
cdr3_nt: TGTGCCAGCAGGGGGGGACATTGGAACACCGGGGAGCTGTTTTTT

cdr3_length: 15
clone_size: .
j_call: TRBJ2-1
d_call: TRBD2
v_call: TRBV7-9
cdr3_aa: CASSPPGGGHNEQFF
cdr3_nt: TGTGCCAGCAGCCCCCCCGGGGGGGGGCACAATGAGCAGTTCTTC

cdr3_length: 14
clone_size: .
j_call: TRBJ1-5
d_call: .
v_call: TRBV2
cdr3_aa: CAIKDRDKNQPQHF
cdr3_nt: TGTGCCATCAAAGACCGGGACAAAAATCAGCCCCAGCATTTT

cdr3_length: 12
clone_size: .
j_call: TRBJ2-7
d_call: .
v_call: TRBV29-1
cdr3_aa: CSVRANPHEQYF
cdr3_nt: TGCAGCGTCCGCGCCAATCCCCACGAGCAGTACTTC

cdr3_length: 19
clone_size: .
j_call: TRBJ2-3
d_call: TRBD2
v_call: TRBV29-1
cdr3_aa: CSVLPLTSGRSPSTDTQYF
cdr3_nt: TGCAGCGTCCTACCCTTGACTAGCGGGAGATCCCCTAGCACAGATACGCAGTATTTT

cdr3_length: 14
clone_size: .
j_call: TRBJ2-3
d_call: .
v_call: TRBV7-9
cdr3_aa: CASSLDRAADTQYF
cdr3_nt: TGTGCCAGCAGCTTAGACAGGGCCGCAGATACGCAGTATTTT

cdr3_length: 16
clone_size: .
j_call: TRBJ2-3
d_call: TRBD2
v_call: TRBV9
cdr3_aa: CASSGRLAGGLDTQYF
cdr3_nt: TGTGCCAGCAGCGGAAGACTAGCGGGGGGGCTTGATACGCAGTATTTT

cdr3_length: 15
clone_size: .
j_call: TRBJ1-2
d_call: TRBD1
v_call: TRBV5-1
cdr3_aa: CASSAGTGGPYGYTF
cdr3_nt: TGCGCCAGCAGCGCCGGGACAGGGGGACCCTATGGCTACACCTTC

cdr3_length: 13
clone_size: .
j_call: TRBJ1-1
d_call: TRBD1
v_call: TRBV15
cdr3_aa: CATSAPRQGPAFF
cdr3_nt: TGTGCCACCAGCGCCCCAAGACAGGGGCCAGCTTTCTTT

cdr3_length: 14
clone_size: .
j_call: TRBJ1-1
d_call: .
v_call: TRBV28
cdr3_aa: CASSSGSKGTEAFF
cdr3_nt: TGTGCCAGCAGTTCAGGGAGTAAGGGAACTGAAGCTTTCTTT

cdr3_length: 15
clone_size: .
j_call: TRBJ1-2
d_call: .
v_call: TRBV28
cdr3_aa: CASSSPGSTYVGYTF
cdr3_nt: TGTGCCAGCAGTTCGCCAGGTTCGACCTACGTTGGCTACACCTTC

cdr3_length: 13
clone_size: once
j_call: TRBJ2-1
d_call: .
v_call: TRBV7-9
cdr3_aa: CASQGQGYNEQFF
cdr3_nt: TGTGCCAGCCAAGGTCAGGGGTACAATGAGCAGTTCTTC

cdr3_length: 13
clone_size: .
j_call: TRBJ1-2
d_call: .
v_call: TRBV27
cdr3_aa: CASSLSTGYGYTF
cdr3_nt: TGTGCCAGCAGTTTATCGACGGGTTATGGCTACACCTTC

cdr3_length: 13
clone_size: few
j_call: TRBJ1-4
d_call: .
v_call: TRBV7-2
cdr3_aa: CASSLEANEKLFF
cdr3_nt: TGTGCCAGCAGCTTAGAGGCTAATGAAAAACTGTTTTTT

cdr3_length: 19
clone_size: .
j_call: TRBJ2-7
d_call: TRBD1
v_call: TRBV28
cdr3_aa: CASSLGTALPIGPVYEQYF
cdr3_nt: TGTGCCAGCAGTCTAGGGACAGCGTTACCGATTGGCCCGGTGTACGAGCAGTACTTC

cdr3_length: 15
clone_size: .
j_call: TRBJ2-6
d_call: .
v_call: TRBV7-8
cdr3_aa: CASSLVEAGANVLTF
cdr3_nt: TGTGCCAGCAGCTTAGTGGAGGCTGGGGCCAACGTCCTGACTTTC

cdr3_length: 15
clone_size: .
j_call: TRBJ2-1
d_call: TRBD2
v_call: TRBV7-2
cdr3_aa: CASSLVSSGYNEQFF
cdr3_nt: TGTGCCAGCAGCTTAGTGTCTAGCGGCTACAATGAGCAGTTCTTC

cdr3_length: 13
clone_size: few
j_call: TRBJ2-7
d_call: .
v_call: TRBV2
cdr3_aa: CASRQTQSYEQYF
cdr3_nt: TGTGCCAGCAGACAGACACAATCCTACGAGCAGTACTTC

cdr3_length: 14
clone_size: .
j_call: TRBJ2-3
d_call: .
v_call: TRBV9
cdr3_aa: CASSARQGTDTQYF
cdr3_nt: TGTGCCAGCAGCGCCAGACAGGGCACAGATACGCAGTATTTT

cdr3_length: 13
clone_size: .
j_call: TRBJ2-7
d_call: TRBD2
v_call: TRBV10-3
cdr3_aa: CAVGLAGGNEQYF
cdr3_nt: TGTGCCGTCGGACTAGCGGGGGGGAACGAGCAGTACTTC

cdr3_length: 14
clone_size: .
j_call: TRBJ2-2
d_call: .
v_call: TRBV6-9
cdr3_aa: CASSFHLNTGELFF
cdr3_nt: TGTGCCAGCAGTTTTCATTTGAACACCGGGGAGCTGTTTTTT

cdr3_length: 14
clone_size: .
j_call: TRBJ2-3
d_call: TRBD1
v_call: TRBV7-3
cdr3_aa: CASSSGQGTDTQYF
cdr3_nt: TGTGCCAGCAGCTCCGGACAGGGCACAGATACGCAGTATTTT

cdr3_length: 15
clone_size: .
j_call: TRBJ1-4
d_call: .
v_call: TRBV28
cdr3_aa: CASSFSPAASEKLFF
cdr3_nt: TGTGCCAGCAGTTTCTCTCCTGCTGCCTCGGAAAAACTGTTTTTT

cdr3_length: 15
clone_size: .
j_call: TRBJ2-2
d_call: TRBD2
v_call: TRBV29-1
cdr3_aa: CSAKGAGGITGELFF
cdr3_nt: TGCAGCGCCAAGGGGGCGGGAGGGATCACCGGGGAGCTGTTTTTT

cdr3_length: 15
clone_size: .
j_call: TRBJ2-3
d_call: TRBD2
v_call: TRBV7-9
cdr3_aa: CASSPLGLALDTQYF
cdr3_nt: TGTGCCAGCAGCCCATTGGGACTAGCTCTAGATACGCAGTATTTT